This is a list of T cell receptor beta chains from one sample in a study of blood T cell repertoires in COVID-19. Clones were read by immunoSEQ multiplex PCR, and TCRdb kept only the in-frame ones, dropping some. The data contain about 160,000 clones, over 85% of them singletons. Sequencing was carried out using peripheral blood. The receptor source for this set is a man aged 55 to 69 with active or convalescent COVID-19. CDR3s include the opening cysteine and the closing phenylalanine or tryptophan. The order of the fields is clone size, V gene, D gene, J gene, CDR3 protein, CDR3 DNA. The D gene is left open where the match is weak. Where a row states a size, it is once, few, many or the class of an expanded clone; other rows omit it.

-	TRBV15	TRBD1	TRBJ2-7	CATTRDRGLPLYEQYF	TGTGCCACCACCCGGGACAGGGGGCTGCCCCTCTACGAGCAGTACTTC
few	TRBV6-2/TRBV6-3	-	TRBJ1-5	CASSYSSGGNQPQHF	TGTGCCAGCAGTTACTCGAGTGGGGGGAACCAGCCCCAGCATTTT
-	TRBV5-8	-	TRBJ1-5	CASSLGQYNQPQHF	TGTGCCAGCAGCTTGGGACAGTACAATCAGCCCCAGCATTTT
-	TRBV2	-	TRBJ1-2	CASSAVNYGYTF	TGTGCCAGCAGTGCGGTGAACTATGGCTACACCTTC
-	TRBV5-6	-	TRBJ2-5	CASSLYGSSVEETQYF	TGTGCCAGCAGCTTATACGGTTCTTCTGTGGAAGAGACCCAGTACTTC
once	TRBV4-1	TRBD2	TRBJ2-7	CASSSTGLAGDLEQYF	TGCGCCAGCAGCTCCACGGGACTAGCGGGAGATCTCGAGCAGTACTTC
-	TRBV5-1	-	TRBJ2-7	CASSLAELPHEQYF	TGCGCCAGCAGCTTGGCCGAGCTCCCCCACGAGCAGTACTTC
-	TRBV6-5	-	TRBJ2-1	CASRTGSVYNEQFF	TGTGCCAGCAGGACGGGGTCAGTTTACAATGAGCAGTTCTTC
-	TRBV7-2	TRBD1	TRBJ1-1	CASSQGGRNTEAFF	TGTGCCAGCAGCCAAGGGGGCAGGAACACTGAAGCTTTCTTT
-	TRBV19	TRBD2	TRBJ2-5	CASSRTSGGRGETQYF	TGTGCCAGTAGCAGAACTAGCGGGGGAAGGGGGGAGACCCAGTACTTC
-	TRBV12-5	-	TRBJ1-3	CASGLTVGNTIYF	TGTGCTAGTGGTCTCACAGTTGGAAACACCATATATTTT
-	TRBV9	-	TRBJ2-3	CASTWTVETDAQYF	TGTGCCAGCACCTGGACTGTGGAAACAGATGCGCAGTATTTT
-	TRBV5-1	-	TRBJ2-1	CASSLDLGSGLYNEQFF	TGCGCCAGCAGCTTGGATCTAGGGTCCGGACTTTACAATGAGCAGTTCTTC
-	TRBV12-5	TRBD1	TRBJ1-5	CASGPTGADGQPQHF	TGTGCTAGTGGACCCACAGGGGCGGACGGTCAGCCCCAGCATTTT
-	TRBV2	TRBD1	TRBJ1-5	CASSEPGQGVQPQHF	TGTGCCAGCAGTGAGCCGGGACAGGGGGTTCAGCCCCAGCATTTT
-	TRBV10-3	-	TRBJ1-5	CAISATGEGNQPQHF	TGTGCCATCAGTGCTACCGGGGAGGGCAATCAGCCCCAGCATTTT
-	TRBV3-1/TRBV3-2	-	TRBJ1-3	CASSRRGNTIYF	TGTGCCAGCAGCCGCCGGGGAAACACCATATATTTT
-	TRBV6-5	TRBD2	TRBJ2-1	CASTPAGGLYNEQFF	TGTGCCAGCACCCCAGCGGGAGGACTCTACAATGAGCAGTTCTTC
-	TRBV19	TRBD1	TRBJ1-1	CASSAQTQGKTEAFF	TGTGCCAGTAGCGCCCAGACACAGGGGAAGACTGAAGCTTTCTTT
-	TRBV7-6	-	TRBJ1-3	CASSLGVSGNTIYF	TGTGCCAGCAGCTTAGGCGTCTCTGGAAACACCATATATTTT
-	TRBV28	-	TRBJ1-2	CASSSPPGGPGYTF	TGTGCCAGCAGTTCCCCCCCCGGGGGGCCGGGCTACACCTTC
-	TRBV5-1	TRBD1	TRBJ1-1	CASSWAGTDNTEAFF	TGCGCCAGCAGCTGGGCTGGGACAGACAACACTGAAGCTTTCTTT
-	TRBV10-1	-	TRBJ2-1	CASSEELWEQFF	TGCGCCAGCAGTGAAGAGTTGTGGGAGCAGTTCTTC
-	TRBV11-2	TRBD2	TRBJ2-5	CASMPSGQETQYF	TGTGCCAGCATGCCTAGCGGACAAGAGACCCAGTACTTC
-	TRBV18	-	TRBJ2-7	CASSPTGYYEQYF	TGTGCCAGCTCACCGACAGGATACTACGAGCAGTACTTC
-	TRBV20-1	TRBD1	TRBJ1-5	CSASYRDSGSYSNQPQHF	TGCAGTGCTAGTTACCGGGACAGTGGAAGTTATAGCAATCAGCCCCAGCATTTT
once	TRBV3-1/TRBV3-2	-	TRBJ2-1	CASSLYGGDEQFF	TGTGCCAGCAGCCTTTACGGGGGAGATGAGCAGTTCTTC
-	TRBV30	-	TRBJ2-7	CAWTHSYEQYF	TGTGCCTGGACCCACTCCTACGAGCAGTACTTC
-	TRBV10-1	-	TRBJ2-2	CASSFQGTGELFF	TGCGCCAGCAGTTTCCAGGGCACCGGGGAGCTGTTTTTT
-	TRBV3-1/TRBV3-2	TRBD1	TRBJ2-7	CASSPLRDSPYEQYF	TGTGCCAGCAGCCCCCTTCGGGACAGCCCCTACGAGCAGTACTTC
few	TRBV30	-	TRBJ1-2	CAWSGGGFGYGYTF	TGTGCCTGGAGTGGGGGGGGTTTTGGCTATGGCTACACCTTC
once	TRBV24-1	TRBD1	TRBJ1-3	CATSDLRGQRATGNTIYF	TGTGCCACCAGTGATTTGAGGGGACAGAGGGCAACGGGAAACACCATATATTTT
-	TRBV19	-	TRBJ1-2	CASSNSRRAGYGYTF	TGTGCCAGTAGTAACAGTCGGAGGGCTGGGTATGGCTACACCTTC
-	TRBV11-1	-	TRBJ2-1	CASSYTILDTDEQFF	TGTGCCAGCAGCTATACAATCCTCGATACCGATGAGCAGTTCTTC
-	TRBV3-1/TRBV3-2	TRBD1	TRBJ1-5	CASSQGQGNQPQHF	TGTGCCAGCAGCCAGGGACAGGGGAATCAGCCCCAGCATTTT
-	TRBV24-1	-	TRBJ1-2	CATSDGSDYGYTF	TGTGCCACCAGTGATGGAAGCGACTATGGCTACACCTTC
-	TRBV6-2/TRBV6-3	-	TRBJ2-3	CASSPNRTPSTDTQYF	TGTGCCAGCAGCCCGAACAGGACACCTAGCACAGATACGCAGTATTTT
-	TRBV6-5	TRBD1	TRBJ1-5	CASRMDRGQPQHF	TGTGCCAGCAGAATGGACAGGGGTCAGCCCCAGCATTTT
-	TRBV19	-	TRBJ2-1	CASSPTRDSVYNEQFF	TGTGCCAGTAGTCCTACCCGGGACTCCGTCTACAATGAGCAGTTCTTC
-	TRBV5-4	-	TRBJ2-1	CASSSQDEQFF	TGTGCCAGCAGCTCCCAGGATGAGCAGTTCTTC
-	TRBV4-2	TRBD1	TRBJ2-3	CASSPRDRGDTQYF	TGTGCCAGCAGCCCCCGGGACAGGGGAGATACGCAGTATTTT
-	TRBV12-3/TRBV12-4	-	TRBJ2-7	CASSRTVYEQYF	TGTGCCAGCAGCCGGACAGTATACGAGCAGTACTTC
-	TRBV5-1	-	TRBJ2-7	CASSPDPGYEQYF	TGCGCCAGCAGCCCCGACCCGGGGTACGAGCAGTACTTC
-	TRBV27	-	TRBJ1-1	CASSLSWGLGTEAFF	TGTGCCAGCAGTTTATCTTGGGGCCTTGGCACTGAAGCTTTCTTT
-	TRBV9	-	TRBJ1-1	CASSVSGGGTEAFF	TGTGCCAGCAGCGTATCGGGGGGCGGGACTGAAGCTTTCTTT
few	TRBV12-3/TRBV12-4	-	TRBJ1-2	CASSLARGYGYTF	TGTGCCAGCAGTTTAGCACGGGGTTATGGCTACACCTTC
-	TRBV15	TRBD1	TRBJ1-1	CATSTGVGTEAFF	TGTGCCACCAGTACAGGGGTGGGCACTGAAGCTTTCTTT